Listed below are T cell receptor beta chains from one sample, sequenced in a study of blood T cell repertoires in COVID-19. TCRdb's table, derived via immunoSEQ multiplex PCR, lists solely in-frame clones and lacks some. The profile shows about 130,000 clones, around four fifths of them singletons. The sequencing input was peripheral blood. The receptors come from a man aged 55 to 70 who had recovered from COVID-19. Each CDR3 is given with its conserved first and last residue. Fields, in order: J gene, V gene, CDR3 protein.

j_call: TRBJ1-1; v_call: TRBV25-1; cdr3_aa: CASSPDGHNTEAFF
j_call: TRBJ2-1; v_call: TRBV3-1/TRBV3-2; cdr3_aa: CASSQDQPRLAVVWQFF
j_call: TRBJ2-7; v_call: TRBV7-2; cdr3_aa: CASSPGLAGGSVYEQYF
j_call: TRBJ2-1; v_call: TRBV24-1; cdr3_aa: CATSGFGLERDNEQFF
j_call: TRBJ1-1; v_call: TRBV5-1; cdr3_aa: CASSPGQGRNTEAFF
j_call: TRBJ2-2; v_call: TRBV14; cdr3_aa: CASRQGAGELFF
j_call: TRBJ2-7; v_call: TRBV28; cdr3_aa: CASRRTGTAYEQYF
j_call: TRBJ2-3; v_call: TRBV6-4; cdr3_aa: CASSDSLAWSGNSNTQYF
j_call: TRBJ2-7; v_call: TRBV7-2; cdr3_aa: CASQAGTRREQYF
j_call: TRBJ1-5; v_call: TRBV10-3; cdr3_aa: CAIRGDREGWPQHF
j_call: TRBJ2-1; v_call: TRBV4-3; cdr3_aa: CASSQELPRSSYNEQFF
j_call: TRBJ2-5; v_call: TRBV2; cdr3_aa: CASSVDRPLRGETQYF
j_call: TRBJ2-3; v_call: TRBV7-7; cdr3_aa: CASSSGQGRTDTQYF
j_call: TRBJ2-3; v_call: TRBV16; cdr3_aa: CASSQSRGTDTQYF
j_call: TRBJ1-1; v_call: TRBV7-8; cdr3_aa: CASSPFRGDTEAFF
j_call: TRBJ2-3; v_call: TRBV7-9; cdr3_aa: CASSHSGRGDTQYF
j_call: TRBJ2-7; v_call: TRBV7-8; cdr3_aa: CASSLAEEGFDYEQYF
j_call: TRBJ2-1; v_call: TRBV6-2/TRBV6-3; cdr3_aa: CASSSTDSYNEQFF
j_call: TRBJ2-4; v_call: TRBV28; cdr3_aa: CASSLAQGENIQYF
j_call: TRBJ1-4; v_call: TRBV10-3; cdr3_aa: CAISETQGEAEKLFF
j_call: TRBJ1-3; v_call: TRBV4-3; cdr3_aa: CASSQAGGPSSGNTIYF
j_call: TRBJ2-1; v_call: TRBV7-6; cdr3_aa: CASSLPRGNEQFF
j_call: TRBJ2-1; v_call: TRBV14; cdr3_aa: CASSPTKFYNEQFF
j_call: TRBJ1-4; v_call: TRBV6-6; cdr3_aa: CASSYPSSSGEKLFF
j_call: TRBJ1-3; v_call: TRBV4-2; cdr3_aa: CASSQDGTFGNTIYF
j_call: TRBJ2-7; v_call: TRBV5-1; cdr3_aa: CASSPGSADSYEQYF
j_call: TRBJ2-1; v_call: TRBV20-1; cdr3_aa: CSPTWRGEQFF
j_call: TRBJ2-1; v_call: TRBV20-1; cdr3_aa: CSASYIGSYNEQFF
j_call: TRBJ2-1; v_call: TRBV5-4; cdr3_aa: CASSFNNEQFF
j_call: TRBJ1-1; v_call: TRBV9; cdr3_aa: CASSAITGGNTEAFF
j_call: TRBJ1-2; v_call: TRBV24-1; cdr3_aa: CATSDPTGAYGYTF
j_call: TRBJ2-7; v_call: TRBV7-2; cdr3_aa: CASSLGAVSYEQYF
j_call: TRBJ1-4; v_call: TRBV19; cdr3_aa: CASRNLNGATNEKLFF
j_call: TRBJ1-5; v_call: TRBV19; cdr3_aa: CASSIYGQGNQPQHF
j_call: TRBJ2-2; v_call: TRBV7-3; cdr3_aa: CASSPGLPNTGELFF
j_call: TRBJ2-5; v_call: TRBV28; cdr3_aa: CASSYSDTQETQYF